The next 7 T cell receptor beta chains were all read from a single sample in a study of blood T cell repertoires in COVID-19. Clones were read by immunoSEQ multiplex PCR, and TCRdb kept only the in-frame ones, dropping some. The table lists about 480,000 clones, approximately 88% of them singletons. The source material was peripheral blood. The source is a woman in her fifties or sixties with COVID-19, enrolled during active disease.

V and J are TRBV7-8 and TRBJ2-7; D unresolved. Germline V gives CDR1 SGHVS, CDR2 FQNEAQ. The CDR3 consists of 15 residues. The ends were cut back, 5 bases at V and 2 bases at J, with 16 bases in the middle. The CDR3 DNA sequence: TGTGCCAGCAGCCCCTCACGGGTTCTCCCCTACGAGCAGTACTTC. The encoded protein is CASSPSRVLPYEQYF.

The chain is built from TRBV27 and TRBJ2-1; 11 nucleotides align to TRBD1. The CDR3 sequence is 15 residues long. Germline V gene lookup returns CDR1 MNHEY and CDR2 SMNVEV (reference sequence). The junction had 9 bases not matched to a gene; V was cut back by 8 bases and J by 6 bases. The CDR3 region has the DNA TGTGCCAGCGGCCACGGGACAGGGGGTACCAATGAGCAGTTCTTC. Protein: CASGHGTGGTNEQFF.

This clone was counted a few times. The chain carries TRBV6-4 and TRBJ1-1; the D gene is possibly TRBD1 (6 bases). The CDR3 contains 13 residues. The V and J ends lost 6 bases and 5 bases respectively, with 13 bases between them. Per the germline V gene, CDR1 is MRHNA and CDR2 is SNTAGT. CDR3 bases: TGTGCCAGCAGATCAAACAGGGCGACTGAAGCTTTCTTT. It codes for CASRSNRATEAFF.

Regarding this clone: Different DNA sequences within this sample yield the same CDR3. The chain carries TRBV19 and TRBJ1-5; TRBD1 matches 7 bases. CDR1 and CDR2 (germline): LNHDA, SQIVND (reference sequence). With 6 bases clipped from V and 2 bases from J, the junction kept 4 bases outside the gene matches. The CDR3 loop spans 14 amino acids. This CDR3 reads CASSQTGGNQPQHF. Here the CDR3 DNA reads TGTGCCAGTAGCCAAACAGGGGGCAATCAGCCCCAGCATTTT.

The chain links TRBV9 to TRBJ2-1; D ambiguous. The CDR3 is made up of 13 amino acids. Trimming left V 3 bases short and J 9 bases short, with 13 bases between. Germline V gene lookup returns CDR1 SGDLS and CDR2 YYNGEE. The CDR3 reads CASSEQIGSEQFF. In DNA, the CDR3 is TGTGCCAGCAGCGAACAGATCGGTAGTGAGCAGTTCTTC.

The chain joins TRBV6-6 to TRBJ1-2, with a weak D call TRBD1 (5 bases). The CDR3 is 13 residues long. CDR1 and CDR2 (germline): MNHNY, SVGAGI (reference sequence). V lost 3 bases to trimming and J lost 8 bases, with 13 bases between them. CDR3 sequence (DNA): TGTGCCAGCAGTTATGGGTCAGGGCAAGGCTACACCTTC. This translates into CASSYGSGQGYTF.

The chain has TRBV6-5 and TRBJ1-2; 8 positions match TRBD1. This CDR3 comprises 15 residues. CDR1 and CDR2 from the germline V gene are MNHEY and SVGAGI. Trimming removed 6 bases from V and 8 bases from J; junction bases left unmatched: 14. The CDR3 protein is CASRSTGGGFDGYTF. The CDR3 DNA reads TGTGCCAGCAGATCCACAGGGGGTGGATTCGACGGCTACACCTTC.